Following are 11 T cell receptor beta chains from one sample sequenced in a study of OX40 agonist ivuxolimab in advanced cancers. Generated by immunoSEQ multiplex PCR, the TCRdb table keeps only in-frame clones and is missing some. This sample yields roughly 75,000 clones, of which about 82% are seen a single time; around 6.3% belongs to the top ten. Material: CD4+ or CD8+ T cells sorted from blood, obtained in a trial of the OX40 agonist ivuxolimab. The source of these receptors is an adult with an advanced solid tumor such as melanoma, head and neck, liver or kidney cancer.

The chain joins TRBV7-9 to TRBJ2-3; D ambiguous. This CDR3 region has 15 residues. Germline V CDR1 and CDR2: SEHNR, FQNEAQ (reference sequence). V dropped 2 bases and J dropped 0 bases, with 9 bases sitting between them. The CDR3 sequence: CASSLKGRSTDTQYF. The CDR3 bases are TGTGCCAGCAGCTTAAAAGGGCGAAGCACAGATACGCAGTATTTT.

This clone was recorded a few times. The genes are TRBV19 and TRBJ1-1, with D uncertain. The CDR3 is 13 amino acids. Germline CDR1 LNHDA, CDR2 SQIVND (reference sequence). V was trimmed by 1 base and J by 4 bases, leaving 7 bases between them. This chain's CDR3 is CASSIGWSTEAFF. The DNA for the CDR3 is TGTGCCAGTAGTATAGGTTGGAGCACTGAAGCTTTCTTT.

This rearrangement joins TRBV7-9 to TRBJ2-1; 8 nucleotides align to TRBD2. V dropped 2 bases and J dropped 6; count of bases not matched to a gene: 6. Germline CDR1 reads SEHNR; CDR2 reads FQNEAQ (reference sequence). CDR3 size: 15 residues. CDR3 bases: TGTGCCAGCAGCTTAAGTCTAGCGGGTCCCAATGAGCAGTTCTTC. Residues: CASSLSLAGPNEQFF.

V usage is TRBV25-1 and J usage is TRBJ1-2, with TRBD1 matching over 7 bases. Trimming removed 7 bases from V and 8 bases from J; junction bases left unmatched: 13. From germline, CDR1 is MGHDK and CDR2 SYGVNS. This CDR3 is 14 amino acids long. This chain's CDR3 is CASTPGDRDGGYTF. The DNA of the CDR3 is TGTGCCAGCACCCCAGGAGACAGGGACGGAGGCTACACCTTC.

V is TRBV18 and J is TRBJ1-1; D unclear. Trimming cost V 3 bases and J 2 bases, with 10 bases left between them. This CDR3 is built from 14 residues. Germline CDR1 is KGHSH and CDR2 is LQKENI. CDR3 nucleotides: TGTGCCAGCTCACCTCAGGCCTTAAACACTGAAGCTTTCTTT. Its translation: CASSPQALNTEAFF.

This clone appeared a single time. The rearrangement joins TRBV5-1 to TRBJ1-4, with D perhaps matching TRBD1 (5 bases). Between the trimmed V and J ends, which lost 4 bases and 4 bases, there was a span of 11 bases. The CDR3 consists of 14 residues. CDR1 is SGHRS, CDR2 YFSETQ, per germline. CDR3 sequence (DNA): TGCGCCAGCAGCCACCGGGGCGGTAATGAAAAACTGTTTTTT. Translated: CASSHRGGNEKLFF.

Details on this clone: The identical CDR3 is also encoded by other nucleotide sequences in the sample. This chain links TRBV19 with TRBJ1-1; TRBD1 aligns across 10 bases. CDR1 and CDR2 from the germline V gene are LNHDA and SQIVND (reference sequence). J was trimmed by 4 bases and V by 8 bases; bases with no gene match: 1. This CDR3 has 12 residues. The CDR3 DNA reads as TGTGCCAGTCGGACAGGGGGCACTGAAGCTTTCTTT. This sequence encodes CASRTGGTEAFF.

The V call is TRBV6-1, the J call TRBJ2-1, with TRBD1 identical over 8 bases. The CDR3 totals 15 residues. Germline CDR1 is MNHNS and CDR2 is SASEGT. The J segment lost 4 bases and the V segment lost 7 bases, leaving 9 bases of the junction unmatched. CDR3 loop: CASTDVRTGYNEQFF. CDR3 nucleotides: TGTGCCAGCACCGACGTTAGGACAGGGTACAATGAGCAGTTCTTC.

The chain couples TRBV6-6 to TRBJ1-5, with D uncertain. The V end lost 0 bases, the J end lost 4 bases, and 13 bases lay between the germline ends. Germline loops: CDR1 MNHNY, CDR2 SVGAGI (reference sequence). The CDR3 contains 16 residues. The DNA of the CDR3 is TGTGCCAGCAGTTACTCTAGGCAGCCCACGAATCAGCCCCAGCATTTT. It specifies CASSYSRQPTNQPQHF.

The rearrangement joins TRBV6-5 to TRBJ2-2; 10 nucleotides match TRBD1. Germline CDR1 MNHEY, CDR2 SVGAGI. The CDR3 is made up of 16 amino acids. With V trimmed by 2 bases and J by 7 bases, 7 bases remained unmatched. The CDR3 nucleotides read TGTGCCAGCAGTTACGTGACAGGGGGCGGGAGCGGGGAGCTGTTTTTT. It yields the protein CASSYVTGGGSGELFF.

The V call is TRBV6-6, the J call TRBJ2-7; no definite D call. Germline V gene sequence: CDR1 MNHNY, CDR2 SVGAGI (reference sequence). This CDR3 has 14 amino acids. V lost 8 bases to trimming and J lost 0 bases, with 14 bases between them. The CDR3 here is CASQLSWGSYEQYF. The CDR3 DNA follows: TGTGCCAGCCAACTTAGCTGGGGCTCCTACGAGCAGTACTTC.